Presented here are 16 T cell receptor beta chains from one specimen sequenced in a study of blood T cell repertoires in COVID-19. Clones were read by immunoSEQ multiplex PCR, and TCRdb kept only the in-frame ones, dropping some. The sample includes around 190,000 clones, 80% to 90% of them seen just once. Sequencing used peripheral blood. These TCRs come from a human donor in a cohort sampled during active COVID-19.

The chain carries TRBV6-6 and TRBJ2-1, with D possibly being TRBD2 (6 bases). CDR1 MNHNY and CDR2 SVGAGI come from the germline V gene (reference sequence). Trimming took off 2 bases at V and 4 bases at J, with 12 bases between the two ends. CDR3 length equals 15 residues. The CDR3 reads CASSYGSGVYNEQFF. The CDR3 nucleotides are TGTGCCAGCAGTTACGGCTCGGGGGTTTACAATGAGCAGTTCTTC.

This chain links TRBV5-6 with TRBJ2-7; tentative D call: TRBD1 (5 bases). The CDR3 length is 12 residues. V was shortened by 4 bases and J by 7 bases, with 12 bases between the two germline ends. Germline CDR1 and CDR2: SGHDT and YYEEEE. The CDR3 loop reads CASSLWTNEQYF. The CDR3 region has the DNA TGTGCCAGCAGCCTCTGGACAAATGAGCAGTACTTC.

The chain combines TRBV9 with TRBJ2-5; D gene ambiguous. Trimming removed 5 bases at V and 2 bases at J, with 10 bases between. The CDR3 loop spans 13 amino acids. CDR1 and CDR2 from the germline V gene are SGDLS and YYNGEE. CDR3 protein: CASSWQDQETQYF. DNA for the CDR3: TGTGCCAGCAGTTGGCAAGATCAAGAGACCCAGTACTTC.

CDR3 bases: TGTGCCAGCAGCCAGGTCAGGGGGCGGGTGGGAGCGAACTACAATGAGCAGTTCTTC. Protein: CASSQVRGRVGANYNEQFF. The rearrangement joins TRBV3-1 (or the pseudogene TRBV3-2) to TRBJ2-1, with 8 bases that match TRBD1. Looked up from germline, CDR1 is LGHDT and CDR2 is YNNKEL (reference sequence). This CDR3 region has 19 residues. Trimming removed 3 bases from V and 3 bases from J; junction bases left unmatched: 16.

V is TRBV5-1 and J is TRBJ2-2; TRBD2 aligns across 7 bases. The junction had 5 bases not matched to a gene; V was cut back by 2 bases and J by 4 bases. CDR1 is SGHRS and CDR2 is YFSETQ in the germline V gene. The CDR3 has 15 amino acids. CDR3 bases: TGCGCCAGCAGCTTCGCTAGCGGAGCCACCGGGGAGCTGTTTTTT. Translation: CASSFASGATGELFF.

CDR3 amino acids: CASSVATTSVGEQYF. DNA for the CDR3: TGTGCCAGCAGCGTAGCTACGACATCGGTTGGGGAGCAGTACTTC. The J gene is TRBJ2-7, the V gene TRBV9; D is uncertain. Germline assignment: CDR1 SGDLS and CDR2 YYNGEE. Trimming took off 0 bases at V and 7 bases at J, with 17 bases between the two ends. This CDR3 region has 15 residues.

V and J are TRBV12-3 or TRBV12-4 and TRBJ2-3; 9 bases are shared with TRBD1. The CDR3 length is 13 residues. The trim removed 5 bases at V and 4 bases at J, leaving 1 base unmatched. CDR3 DNA: TGTGCCAGCAGTACAGGGGGCGCAGATACGCAGTATTTT. This sequence encodes CASSTGGADTQYF.

This sequence joins TRBV18 and TRBJ2-5; the match to TRBD2 covers 9 bases. Germline lookup yields CDR1 KGHSH and CDR2 LQKENI. Trimming cost V 0 bases and J 5 bases; bases outside gene matches: 10. The length of the CDR3 is 17 residues. The CDR3 DNA sequence: TGTGCCAGCTCACCACCGGGGATAGCGGGAGTTGGGGAGACCCAGTACTTC. Translated: CASSPPGIAGVGETQYF.

This clone was recorded only once. V is TRBV5-5 and J is TRBJ2-7; D possibly corresponds to TRBD1 (5 bases). The germline CDR1 and CDR2 sequences are SGHKS and YYEKEE (reference sequence). Trimming took 4 bases from V and 2 from J, leaving 13 bases between them. This CDR3 region has 14 residues. The CDR3 DNA reads TGTGCCAGCAGCCTCGGCGACAGAGCCTACGAGCAGTACTTC. This gives the protein CASSLGDRAYEQYF.

The gene calls are TRBV4-1 and TRBJ2-1; TRBD2 aligns across 10 bases. The CDR3 has 16 amino acids. Germline CDR1 reads MGHRA; CDR2 reads YSYEKL. The ends lost 3 bases at V and 4 bases at J; junction bases unmatched: 6. CDR3 residues: CASSQKRLAGYNEQFF. Written as DNA, the CDR3 is TGCGCCAGCAGCCAGAAGCGACTAGCGGGTTACAATGAGCAGTTCTTC.

This chain connects TRBV9 to TRBJ2-7; 9 positions match TRBD1. The CDR3 is made up of 17 amino acids. With V trimmed by 3 bases and J by 3 bases, 13 bases remained unmatched. CDR1 is SGDLS, CDR2 YYNGEE, per germline. CDR3 nucleotide sequence: TGTGCCAGCAGCGATCGGTACCGGGACAGGGTCTACTACGAGCAGTACTTC. Its protein product is CASSDRYRDRVYYEQYF.

This chain links TRBV9 with TRBJ2-1; 7 positions agree with TRBD2. CDR1 and CDR2 from the germline V gene are SGDLS and YYNGEE. This CDR3 is 15 amino acids long. V shed 0 bases, J shed 4 bases, and the junction held 4 bases outside the gene matches. As DNA, the CDR3 is TGTGCCAGCAGCGTAGTGGAGGGAGGGTACAATGAGCAGTTCTTC. It specifies CASSVVEGGYNEQFF.

The chain links TRBV18 to TRBJ2-7, with 11 nucleotides matching TRBD1. Germline trimming cut 5 bases from V and 2 bases from J; bases unmatched to any gene: 8. Germline lookup yields CDR1 KGHSH and CDR2 LQKENI. This CDR3 contains 16 residues. In nucleotides, the CDR3 is TGTGCCAGCTCAGATACCGGGACAGGGGGGACCTACGAGCAGTACTTC. It translates to CASSDTGTGGTYEQYF.

The rearrangement links TRBV11-2 to TRBJ2-7; 9 positions match TRBD1. There are 15 residues in the CDR3. Trimming took 5 bases from V and 3 from J; bases not matched to a gene: 8. Germline lookup yields CDR1 SGHAT and CDR2 FQNNGV. CDR3 sequence (DNA): TGTGCCAGCAGCCCATCGGGACAGGGACTCTACGAGCAGTACTTC. Translation: CASSPSGQGLYEQYF.

The genes are TRBV25-1 and TRBJ1-4, with 11 bases matching TRBD1. The V and J ends lost 3 bases and 6 bases, in that order; junction bases with no gene match: 9. The germline CDR1 and CDR2 sequences are MGHDK and SYGVNS. There are 17 residues in the CDR3. CDR3 loop: CASSEARDRGLDEKLFF. CDR3 DNA sequence: TGTGCCAGCAGTGAGGCCCGGGACAGGGGGTTAGATGAAAAACTGTTTTTT.

The chain has TRBV6-1 and TRBJ1-2; a weak D match, TRBD1 (5 bases). This CDR3 spans 18 amino acids. CDR1 and CDR2 (germline): MNHNS, SASEGT. With 0 bases removed from V and 4 bases from J, the gap between germline ends came to 21 bases. This CDR3 reads CASSEAYGSSEGPYGYTF. DNA for the CDR3: TGTGCCAGCAGTGAAGCGTACGGGTCATCGGAGGGGCCCTATGGCTACACCTTC.